This is a list of T cell receptor beta chains from one sample in a study of cytomegalovirus exposure and HLA in healthy donors. The method was immunoSEQ multiplex PCR; TCRdb's version includes in-frame clones alone and lacks a portion of them. The table lists some 130,000 clones, about 91% of them singletons. The material sequenced was PBMCs. The receptors originated from a woman aged 18-35 years in good health and CMV-seronegative. The CDR3 runs from the conserved cysteine through the conserved F or W.

TRBJ1-1,TRBV6-5,CASSYRDPGNTEAFF
TRBJ1-1,TRBV21-1,CASSKVILGTLTTEAFF
TRBJ1-5,TRBV2,CASSDRGSNQPQHF
TRBJ1-6,TRBV4-2,CASSQDWTRSSYNSPLHF
TRBJ2-1,TRBV5-1,CASSRAGTGTYNEQFF
TRBJ2-3,TRBV2,CASRALTGGDTQYF
TRBJ2-3,TRBV7-3,CASSLIGLAGGGSDTQYF
TRBJ1-2,TRBV7-2,CASSLRGYGYTF
TRBJ2-7,TRBV2,CASITGEYSYEQYF
TRBJ1-4,TRBV9,CASSVGPGNEKLFF
TRBJ1-6,TRBV13,CASSLAGRALHF
TRBJ2-7,TRBV6-1,CASRGLGDRAYEQYF
TRBJ2-5,TRBV11-2,CASSFFQGEETQYF
TRBJ2-5,TRBV5-1,CASSLVADQETQYF
TRBJ1-2,TRBV7-3,CASSLGRGNGYTF
TRBJ1-1,TRBV5-1,CASSLDGQGLNTEAFF
TRBJ1-4,TRBV18,CASSLNRGSDNEKLFF
TRBJ2-2,TRBV25-1,CASSEYRETGELFF
TRBJ1-1,TRBV7-3,CASSSFTGFDTEAFF
TRBJ2-3,TRBV29-1,CSATTSGGAGTQYF
TRBJ2-1,TRBV28,CASSLGGGTYNEQFF
TRBJ2-2,TRBV29-1,CSVRTSYTGELFF
TRBJ2-7,TRBV2,CASRGHYEQYF
TRBJ2-3,TRBV6-5,CASSFFPPDTDTQYF
TRBJ1-3,TRBV6-5,CASSYGQPSSGNTIYF
TRBJ2-2,TRBV7-9,CASSRTGTRTGELFF
TRBJ2-7,TRBV7-8,CASSGTSDGGYEQYF
TRBJ2-7,TRBV18,CASSSYEQYF
TRBJ2-2,TRBV6-1,CASREQGANTGELFF
TRBJ1-1,TRBV5-1,CASSRPTTGGNTEAFF
TRBJ2-5,TRBV5-1,CASSQHRGLAETQYF
TRBJ1-1,TRBV5-1,CASSLGRGGDTEAFF
TRBJ1-1,TRBV9,CASSETGGANTEAFF
TRBJ2-3,TRBV5-6,CASSPWGGTDTQYF
TRBJ1-2,TRBV7-4,CASSSPEGYTF
TRBJ1-5,TRBV7-9,CASSLDSNYQPQHF
TRBJ1-3,TRBV19,CASSTTGGSGNTIYF
TRBJ2-1,TRBV29-1,CSADYLSAAYNEQFF
TRBJ1-6,TRBV7-8,CASSLTGGQGGSPLHF
TRBJ1-2,TRBV6-5,CASSFEGQAQGYTF
TRBJ2-5,TRBV9,CASSASQGWQETQYF
TRBJ2-2,TRBV12-5,CASGFSGGELFF
TRBJ1-2,TRBV7-2,CASSLVGQRRGYTF
TRBJ1-6,TRBV11-1,CASSPRPGFGGGPLHF
TRBJ1-5,TRBV5-8,CASSLQGPNQPQHF
TRBJ1-2,TRBV18,CASSPMQQGDYGYTF